The following is a T cell receptor beta chain sequence with its context. Its antigen is unknown. These data belong to a study of cytomegalovirus exposure and HLA in healthy donors. The CDR3 is 11 amino acids. J gave up 15 bases and V 6 bases, and 7 bases lay outside the gene matches. The germline CDR1 and CDR2 sequences are LNHDA and SQIVND (reference sequence). General study findings and limits: Cytomegalovirus status, reportedly, was diagnosed with high specificity and sensitivity by the classifier. Most TCR sequences proved rare, with some public TCRs found in many donors.

PCR amplification relied on 60 Vbeta primers (plus 13 Jbeta primers). Some clones are missing from TCRdb's copy, which holds only in-frame ones; the method was immunoSEQ multiplex PCR. The sample includes 90,000 to 120,000 clones, roughly 85% of them seen just once. J is TRBJ2-1 and V is TRBV19; 8 bases are shared with TRBD2. Sequenced material: PBMCs. The TCR comes from a woman aged 40 to 50 in good health and CMV-seronegative. CDR3 in DNA: TGTGCCAGTAGAGGGGGACTAGGTATGTTCTTC. Translating gives CASRGGLGMFF.